This is a list of T cell receptor beta chains from one sample in a study of Graves' ophthalmopathy and Graves' hyperthyroidism. TCRdb processed the multiplex PCR reads anew with MiXCR; each CDR3 protein has one entry. The table lists about 50,000 distinct CDR3 sequences, approximately 45% of them singletons. The source material was peripheral blood. These receptors came from an adult woman with Graves' ophthalmopathy. The CDR3 runs from the conserved cysteine through the conserved F or W. Each record gives: clone size, J gene, V gene, D gene, CDR3 protein. A D gene is named only where the DNA matches it firmly. Expanded clones are given a class, and other clones once, few, many or no size at all.

>.|TRBJ2-3|TRBV24-1|.
CATSDLRPGDMQYF
>many|TRBJ2-3|TRBV7-9|.
CASSLAVGREDTQYF
>.|TRBJ2-2|TRBV7-2|.
CASSRTAGELFF
>many|TRBJ2-3|TRBV20-1|TRBD2
CSALTSGRADTQYF
>once|TRBJ1-5|TRBV10-2|.
CASSESPLNQPQHF
>.|TRBJ2-5|TRBV20-1|.
CSTEGRETQYF
>.|TRBJ1-2|TRBV5-1|TRBD1
CASSFVDRAEGNGYTF
>once|TRBJ2-7|TRBV5-6|.
CASSLAEQEYEQYF
>.|TRBJ1-2|TRBV10-3|TRBD1
CAISERDRKAF
>many|TRBJ2-3|TRBV2|.
CASMNLGRTDTQYF
>.|TRBJ2-7|TRBV20-1|.
CSARGDYEQYF
>.|TRBJ2-2|TRBV19|TRBD2
CASTREGGSTGEPFF
>.|TRBJ1-2|TRBV20-1|.
CSVRLLGGVYGYTF
>.|TRBJ1-6|TRBV7-8|.
CACSRQLNSPLHF
>once|TRBJ1-1|TRBV29-1|TRBD1
CSVDGQGLNTEAFF
>medium-sized|TRBJ2-2|TRBV24-1|.
CATSDTGTAGELFF
>many|TRBJ2-5|TRBV28|TRBD1
CASSARTGFAQETQYF
>.|TRBJ2-7|TRBV5-5|.
CASSLVLGYEQYF
>.|TRBJ2-1|TRBV3-1|TRBD2
CASSQESLAGDDRNEQFF
>many|TRBJ1-1|TRBV6-4|.
CASRSLANTEAFF
>many|TRBJ2-7|TRBV6-2/TRBV6-3|.
CASSPIGYEQYF
>many|TRBJ1-2|TRBV27|.
CASSLSGGGFGYTF
>many|TRBJ2-3|TRBV13|.
CASQRGIKTDTQYF
>many|TRBJ2-1|TRBV7-9|TRBD2
CASSSSGSHNEQFF
>.|TRBJ2-1|TRBV6-2/TRBV6-3|.
CDSRPPGNEQIF
>.|TRBJ1-1|TRBV5-6|.
CASGHFTGAKDTEAYF
>.|TRBJ2-7|TRBV20-1|TRBD2
CSAGSGSYEQYF
>many|TRBJ2-6|TRBV4-1|TRBD2
CASSLGTSYSGANVLTF
>once|TRBJ2-3|TRBV7-2|TRBD2
CASTLPILADGNTQYF
>many|TRBJ1-1|TRBV6-5|.
CASSTGVGAFF
>.|TRBJ1-2|TRBV5-4|TRBD1
CDSSDRDRGNYGYSF
>.|TRBJ2-7|TRBV20-1|TRBD1
CSARDSGQGNEQYF
>medium-sized|TRBJ1-1|TRBV25-1|.
CASSPRSSEAFF
>.|TRBJ1-1|TRBV20-1|.
CSARVDGNMNTEAFF
>once|TRBJ1-5|TRBV9|.
CASSSTGAGAYNEPQHF
>many|TRBJ2-3|TRBV14|.
CASSLFGSPADTQYF
>.|TRBJ2-7|TRBV20-1|.
CSATSTGELYF
>many|TRBJ2-3|TRBV4-2|TRBD2
CASSQGLAGADTQYF
>many|TRBJ2-7|TRBV12-3/TRBV12-4|.
CASSFIGSHYEQYF
>.|TRBJ2-3|TRBV5-1|.
CASLPPGPQGPDTQYF
>.|TRBJ2-1|TRBV28|.
CASNMAGGVSYNEQFF